Shown below are 32 T cell receptor beta chains from a single sample sequenced in a study of control samples from healthy donors and cancer patients (dated by TCRdb to the early 2020s). The library was prepared using the immunoSEQ multiplex PCR assay. What TCRdb holds here is the immuneACCESS table cut down to in-frame rearrangements. Part of the clones is not present; checked against another copy, under half of the missing clones reflect an unresolved V gene, and the others are unexplained. This sample comprises about 120,000 clones, about 83% of them detected only once. Roughly 12% of the sample comes from the top ten. The sample taken for sequencing was blood. The receptors were gathered from a man aged 25-45 years in good health.

The chain combines TRBV7-9 with TRBJ1-1; 8 positions match TRBD1. The trim removed 1 base at V and 1 base at J, leaving 11 bases unmatched. The V gene's germline CDR1 is SEHNR and CDR2 FQNEAQ (reference sequence). The CDR3 totals 18 residues. The chain's CDR3 is CASSLVRPGGQWNTEAFF. For the CDR3, the DNA is TGTGCCAGCAGCTTAGTAAGGCCAGGGGGCCAGTGGAACACTGAAGCTTTCTTT.

The V and J genes are TRBV5-1 and TRBJ1-2, with a weak D call TRBD1 (6 bases). Looked up from germline, CDR1 is SGHRS and CDR2 is YFSETQ. Trimming stripped 4 bases from V and 6 bases from J, with 16 bases between. CDR3 length equals 14 residues. In DNA form, the CDR3 reads TGCGCCAGCAGCCTCGCCGCAGGGGAAGATGGCTACACCTTC. Residues: CASSLAAGEDGYTF.

This chain links TRBV7-9 with TRBJ2-7; D may be TRBD1 (6 bases). This CDR3 has 15 amino acids. Germline-derived CDR1 and CDR2 are SEHNR and FQNEAQ (reference sequence). The germline V and J ends were trimmed by 0 bases and 0 bases, with 9 bases remaining between them. CDR3 nucleotide sequence: TGTGCCAGCAGCTTAGCGGGGGCGACCTCCTACGAGCAGTACTTC. Amino acid sequence: CASSLAGATSYEQYF.

This chain joins TRBV30 and TRBJ1-5, with TRBD1 matching over 7 bases. In germline, CDR1 is GTSNPN, CDR2 SVGIG (reference sequence). CDR3 length: 13 amino acids. Trimming took 5 bases from V and 11 from J; bases not matched to a gene: 12. The CDR3 DNA is TGTGCCTGGCGGCGACAGGGCAGTGGGTCCCAGCATTTT. Amino acid sequence: CAWRRQGSGSQHF. The whole variable domain, filled in from reference TRBV30 and TRBJ1-5, reads SQTIHQWPATLVQPVGSPLSLECTVEGTSNPNLYWYRQAAGRGLQLLFYSVGIGQISSEVPQNLSASRPQDRQFILSSKKLLLSDSGFYLCAWRRQGSGSQHFGDGTRLSIL.

The V call is TRBV12-3 or TRBV12-4, the J call TRBJ2-1, with no clear D. With 5 bases removed from V and 7 bases from J, the gap between germline ends came to 6 bases. The CDR3 is made up of 11 amino acids. CDR3 loop: CASSAVNEQFF. CDR3 coding DNA: TGTGCCAGCAGTGCCGTTAATGAGCAGTTCTTC.

The sample holds one count of this clone. The chain has TRBV24-1 and TRBJ1-2; TRBD1 matches at 7 bases. The CDR3 consists of 15 residues. Per germline, CDR1 KGHDR and CDR2 SFDVKD. Trimming took 4 bases from V and 3 from J; bases not matched to a gene: 7. The CDR3 here is CATSDPTGEYYGYTF. For the CDR3, the DNA is TGTGCCACCAGTGACCCCACAGGGGAGTACTATGGCTACACCTTC.

This chain joins TRBV11-2 and TRBJ1-3; 8 bases map to TRBD1. The V and J ends lost 5 bases and 9 bases, in that order; junction bases with no gene match: 9. The CDR3 runs to 14 residues. The germline V gene encodes CDR1 SGHAT and CDR2 FQNNGV. DNA for the CDR3: TGTGCCAGCAGCCCACCCAGGGGGCGCGTCACCATATATTTT. Amino acid sequence: CASSPPRGRVTIYF.

This sequence joins TRBV5-1 and TRBJ2-2, with D possibly called TRBD1 or TRBD2 (5 bases each). CDR3 length equals 18 residues. Germline V CDR1 and CDR2: SGHRS, YFSETQ. Trimming cost V 0 bases and J 6 bases, with 21 bases left between them. The CDR3 loop reads CASSLDRGGTLPPGELFF. DNA for the CDR3: TGCGCCAGCAGCTTGGATCGTGGGGGAACCCTACCCCCCGGGGAGCTGTTTTTT. Combining the CDR3 with reference TRBV5-1 and TRBJ2-2 gives the whole variable domain KAGVTQTPRYLIKTRGQQVTLSCSPISGHRSVSWYQQTPGQGLQFLFEYFSETQRNKGNFPGRFSGRQFSNSRSEMNVSTLELGDSALYLCASSLDRGGTLPPGELFFGEGSRLTVL.

The V and J genes are TRBV6-5 and TRBJ2-7; unclear D gene. V was trimmed by 5 bases and J by 3 bases, leaving 8 bases between them. The germline V gene has CDR1 MNHEY and CDR2 SVGAGI. The CDR3 runs to 12 residues. The CDR3 coding sequence is TGTGCCAGCAGTAAGTACAACTACGAGCAGTACGTC. Amino acid sequence: CASSKYNYEQYV.

The rearrangement links TRBV19 to TRBJ1-3; a possible D gene is TRBD1 (5 bases). The V end was cut by 4 bases, the J end by 3 bases, with 16 bases between. This CDR3 has 16 residues. From germline, CDR1 is LNHDA and CDR2 SQIVND (reference sequence). The CDR3: CASSSLGGRRGNTIYF. As DNA, the CDR3 is TGTGCCAGTAGTAGCCTTGGGGGAAGACGTGGAAACACCATATATTTT.

The chain combines TRBV7-2 with TRBJ1-5, with D perhaps TRBD1 (5 bases). Trimming pared 4 bases from V and 4 bases from J, leaving 11 bases between. This CDR3 is built from 14 residues. CDR1 and CDR2 from the germline V gene are SGHTA and FQGNSA. This CDR3 reads CASSWQGGNQPQHF. The CDR3 DNA reads TGTGCCAGCAGCTGGCAGGGAGGGAATCAGCCCCAGCATTTT.

The rearrangement links TRBV6-5 to TRBJ1-1, with D uncertain. V lost 2 bases to trimming and J lost 0 bases, with 4 bases between them. Germline V lookup: CDR1 MNHEY, CDR2 SVGAGI. CDR3 size: 13 residues. CDR3 protein: CASSYVMNTEAFF. The DNA for the CDR3 is TGTGCCAGCAGTTACGTTATGAACACTGAAGCTTTCTTT.

The chain joins TRBV4-2 to TRBJ2-1, with D tentatively TRBD2 (7 bases). Germline V gene lookup returns CDR1 LGHNA and CDR2 YNFKEQ. The CDR3 totals 17 residues. V was shortened by 0 bases and J by 6 bases, with 18 bases between the two germline ends. The CDR3 nucleotides read TGTGCCAGCAGCCAAGATGGGTACGGGGGGCGACCCAATGAGCAGTTCTTC. Amino acids: CASSQDGYGGRPNEQFF.

The V gene is TRBV4-1, the J gene TRBJ1-2, with 10 bases lining up with TRBD1. Trimming took 5 bases from V and 7 from J; bases not matched to a gene: 10. Per germline, CDR1 MGHRA and CDR2 YSYEKL. This CDR3 is 15 amino acids long. The CDR3 DNA sequence: TGCGCCAGCAGCGAGGTCCCGACAGGGGGCGGTGGCTACACCTTC. Its translation is CASSEVPTGGGGYTF.

This rearrangement joins TRBV18 to TRBJ2-2; D perhaps matches TRBD1 (6 bases). Trimming removed 4 bases at V and 1 base at J, with 13 bases between. CDR1 and CDR2 (germline): KGHSH, LQKENI. The CDR3 length is 16 residues. CDR3 nucleotide sequence: TGTGCCAGCTCACGACAGGCCACCATGAACACCGGGGAGCTGTTTTTT. Protein product: CASSRQATMNTGELFF.

The chain carries TRBV14 and TRBJ2-7; no reliable D call. V was pared by 4 bases and J by 9 bases, with 22 bases between. The CDR3 runs to 15 residues. Germline CDR1 reads SGHDN; CDR2 reads FVKESK. Here the CDR3 reads CASSPHIVEANAQYF. The CDR3 DNA follows: TGTGCCAGCAGCCCCCACATCGTCGAGGCCAACGCGCAGTACTTC. Variable domain in full (rest from reference TRBV14 and TRBJ2-7): EAGVTQFPSHSVIEKGQTVTLRCDPISGHDNLYWYRRVMGKEIKFLLHFVKESKQDESGMPNNRFLAERTGGTYSTLKVQPAELEDSGVYFCASSPHIVEANAQYFGPGTRLTVT.

This clone appeared once. The rearrangement uses TRBV6-5 and TRBJ1-1; D is uncertain. The germline V gene has CDR1 MNHEY and CDR2 SVGAGI. The CDR3 totals 14 residues. Trimming cost V 7 bases and J 2 bases, with 14 bases left between them. The CDR3 region has the DNA TGTGCCAGCACACCAAGGACGCCAAACACTGAAGCTTTCTTT. This translates into CASTPRTPNTEAFF.

This clone came up once. The rearrangement joins TRBV12-5 to TRBJ2-1; D possibly corresponds to TRBD1 (6 bases). The CDR3 is 13 residues long. Looked up from germline, CDR1 is LGHNT and CDR2 is FRNRAP. Trimming removed 0 bases from V and 15 bases from J, with 15 bases in between. CDR3 nucleotides: TGTGCTAGTGGTTTGGTACCACAGGGTGAACGGTTCTTC. This codes for CASGLVPQGERFF.

The gene calls are TRBV6-6 and TRBJ1-5; D call uncertain. The germline CDR1 and CDR2 sequences are MNHNY and SVGAGI (reference sequence). Trimming left V 0 bases short and J 6 bases short, with 15 bases between. The CDR3 has 16 residues. CDR3 coding DNA: TGTGCCAGCAGTTACTCATTCGTGAGGGAAGGTCAGCCCCAGCATTTT. Translating it yields CASSYSFVREGQPQHF.

The V gene is TRBV28, the J gene TRBJ1-2; 9 nucleotides line up with TRBD1. The CDR3 totals 14 residues. J gave up 8 bases and V 2 bases, and 6 bases lay outside the gene matches. Germline V gives CDR1 MDHEN, CDR2 SYDVKM. CDR3 nucleotides: TGTGCCAGCAGTTTAGGGACAGGGAGGACGGGCTACACCTTC. Amino acid sequence: CASSLGTGRTGYTF.

The rearrangement uses TRBV4-1 and TRBJ1-1, with D hard to call. Germline CDR1 and CDR2: MGHRA and YSYEKL. The CDR3 is 14 residues long. V shed 0 bases and J shed 1 base, with 6 bases lying between them. CDR3 sequence reads: CASSQDPGNTEAFF. CDR3 DNA: TGCGCCAGCAGCCAAGATCCGGGGAACACTGAAGCTTTCTTT.

This clone has more than one count but fewer than ten. The V call is TRBV19, the J call TRBJ1-2; TRBD1 aligns across 7 bases. Trimming at V came to 1 base and at J to 1 base, leaving 3 bases not matched to a gene. The CDR3 is made up of 15 amino acids. Germline V lookup: CDR1 LNHDA, CDR2 SQIVND (reference sequence). This chain's CDR3 is CASSIAGGFNYGYTF. The CDR3 DNA sequence: TGTGCCAGTAGTATAGCAGGGGGATTTAACTATGGCTACACCTTC.

The V and J genes are TRBV2 and TRBJ1-4, with D uncertain. The CDR3 length is 11 residues. The V end lost 9 bases, the J end lost 8 bases, and 10 bases lay between the germline ends. Germline values: CDR1 SNHLY, CDR2 FYNNEI. CDR3 residues: CASNSREKLFF. CDR3 nucleotide sequence: TGTGCCAGTAATAGCAGGGAAAAACTGTTTTTT. Based on the CDR3 plus reference TRBV2 and TRBJ1-4, the full variable domain is EPEVTQTPSHQVTQMGQEVILRCVPISNHLYFYWYRQILGQKVEFLVSFYNNEISEKSEIFDDQFSVERPDGSNFTLKIRSTKLEDSAMYFCASNSREKLFFGSGTQLSVL.

This clone was seen only once. This sequence joins TRBV2 and TRBJ2-7; D is undetermined. Between the trimmed V and J ends, which lost 6 bases and 0 bases, there was a span of 6 bases. The CDR3 spans 12 residues. The V gene's germline CDR1 is SNHLY and CDR2 FYNNEI. This CDR3 is CASSPSSYEQYV. The CDR3 nucleotides are TGTGCCAGCAGCCCGAGCTCCTACGAGCAGTACGTC.

The chain links TRBV6-5 to TRBJ1-2; weak D call: TRBD1 (5 bases). Trimming cost V 7 bases and J 0 bases, with 12 bases left between them. The CDR3 extends over 14 amino acids. The germline V gene encodes CDR1 MNHEY and CDR2 SVGAGI. The CDR3: CASTQRGSNYGYTF. Here the CDR3 DNA reads TGTGCCAGCACCCAGCGGGGGTCTAACTATGGCTACACCTTC.

V and J are TRBV10-1 and TRBJ1-1, with D perhaps matching TRBD1 (6 bases). CDR1 and CDR2 from the germline V gene are WNHNN and SYGVQD (reference sequence). This CDR3 has 13 residues. The V and J ends lost 4 bases and 1 base respectively, with 7 bases between them. The DNA for the CDR3 is TGCGCCAGCAGTGGACAGGCGAACACTGAAGCTTTCTTT. Residues: CASSGQANTEAFF.

V usage is TRBV29-1 and J usage is TRBJ1-2, with D uncertain. Trimming stripped 4 bases from V and 0 bases from J, with 9 bases between. The CDR3 has 13 amino acids. Germline V gene lookup returns CDR1 SQVTM and CDR2 ANQGSEA. The CDR3 sequence is CSVGDVANYGYTF. The CDR3 bases are TGCAGCGTTGGAGACGTAGCTAACTATGGCTACACCTTC. Combining the CDR3 with reference TRBV29-1 and TRBJ1-2 gives the whole variable domain SAVISQKPSRDICQRGTSLTIQCQVDSQVTMMFWYRQQPGQSLTLIATANQGSEATYESGFVIDKFPISRPNLTFSTLTVSNMSPEDSSIYLCSVGDVANYGYTFGSGTRLTVV.

This clone was observed once. The V and J genes are TRBV6-4 and TRBJ1-6; perhaps TRBD1 as D (5 bases). The CDR3 totals 16 residues. CDR1 is MRHNA, CDR2 SNTAGT, per germline. Trimming shortened V by 5 bases and J by 5 bases, and 16 bases separated the two germline ends. The CDR3 nucleotides are TGTGCCAGCAGTCCTTCGGGGGGGGACGATAATTCACCCCTCCACTTT. It translates to CASSPSGGDDNSPLHF.

V is TRBV6-6 and J is TRBJ1-1; D gene ambiguous. The V gene lost 6 bases and the J gene lost 6 bases, with 14 bases spanning the gap. CDR1 MNHNY and CDR2 SVGAGI come from the germline V gene (reference sequence). This CDR3 is 13 amino acids long. The CDR3 spells CASSRLAVAEAFF. The CDR3 bases are TGTGCCAGCAGCCGTCTAGCCGTCGCTGAAGCTTTCTTT.

The rearrangement links TRBV5-1 to TRBJ1-1, with D possibly TRBD1 on 5 matching bases. The germline V gene encodes CDR1 SGHRS and CDR2 YFSETQ. The CDR3 consists of 13 residues. The V gene lost 1 base and the J gene lost 6 bases, with 10 bases spanning the gap. CDR3 sequence (DNA): TGCGCCAGCAGCTTGCAAGGGGTAGCTGAAGCTTTCTTT. Its translation: CASSLQGVAEAFF. Combining the CDR3 with reference TRBV5-1 and TRBJ1-1 gives the whole variable domain KAGVTQTPRYLIKTRGQQVTLSCSPISGHRSVSWYQQTPGQGLQFLFEYFSETQRNKGNFPGRFSGRQFSNSRSEMNVSTLELGDSALYLCASSLQGVAEAFFGQGTRLTVV.

The rearrangement joins TRBV5-1 to TRBJ2-6, with D uncertain. Trimming removed 4 bases at V and 0 bases at J, with 11 bases between. The V gene's germline CDR1 is SGHRS and CDR2 YFSETQ. The CDR3 has 16 amino acids. The CDR3 DNA is TGCGCCAGCAGCCTCAATACGCTCTCTGGGGCCAACGTCCTGACTTTC. Protein sequence: CASSLNTLSGANVLTF.

The rearrangement uses TRBV5-1 and TRBJ2-1, with 7 bases lining up with TRBD2. The length of the CDR3 is 14 residues. V shed 5 bases and J 4 bases; nucleotides not matched to a gene: 6. Germline V gives CDR1 SGHRS, CDR2 YFSETQ. In nucleotides, the CDR3 is TGCGCCAGCAGTCCCGGGACTATGTACAATGAGCAGTTCTTC. This gives the protein CASSPGTMYNEQFF.